These 14 T cell receptor beta chains came from one sample sequenced in a study of T cells in localized non-small cell lung cancer. TCRdb's table, derived via immunoSEQ multiplex PCR, lists solely in-frame clones and lacks some. This sample has 2,900 or so clones, with 25% to 30% found just once. Specimen: normal lung tissue next to the tumor, collected before any cancer treatment. The receptors derive from a woman aged 40-75 years with stage II squamous cell lung carcinoma.

This clone was detected a few times. The chain links TRBV9 to TRBJ1-5; D possibly corresponds to TRBD1 (5 bases). CDR3 size: 14 residues. V lost 4 bases to trimming and J lost 6 bases, with 14 bases between them. The germline V gene encodes CDR1 SGDLS and CDR2 YYNGEE. Written as DNA, the CDR3 is TGTGCCAGCAGCCTTACAGGTTCCGGTCAGCCCCAGCATTTT. Residues: CASSLTGSGQPQHF.

On this clone itself: One or more bases were not read clearly; the residue they encode is written X. The CDR3 sequence: CASSQGTXNSPLHF. CDR3 nucleotides: TGTGCCAGCAGCCAGGGGACASGGAATTCACCCCTCCACTTT. The genes are TRBV7-5 and TRBJ1-6; the DNA was not compared with TRBD1, the D call given in the table. TRBV7-5 represents a pseudogene. CDR3 length: 14 residues.

The genes are TRBV19 and TRBJ1-2, with 8 nucleotides matching TRBD1. There are 15 residues in the CDR3. The ends lost 1 base at V and 5 bases at J; junction bases unmatched: 6. Per germline, CDR1 LNHDA and CDR2 SQIVND (reference sequence). The CDR3 loop is CASSIGQGKSYGYTF. CDR3 coding DNA: TGTGCCAGTAGTATAGGACAGGGGAAGTCTTATGGCTACACCTTC.

This chain links TRBV5-1 with TRBJ1-3; TRBD1 matches 7 bases. The CDR3 has 17 residues. Germline V gene data show CDR1 as SGHRS and CDR2 as YFSETQ. J gave up 0 bases and V 3 bases, and 9 bases lay outside the gene matches. Here the CDR3 reads CASSSGTVLTSGNTIYF. The CDR3 nucleotides are TGCGCCAGCAGCTCCGGGACAGTCCTTACCTCTGGAAACACCATATATTTT.

By proportion, this clone is large. The chain links TRBV6-8 to TRBJ2-3; TRBD1 matches 7 bases. V dropped 5 bases and J dropped 2; count of bases not matched to a gene: 7. Per the germline V gene, CDR1 is MNHGY and CDR2 is SAAAGT. The CDR3 extends over 15 amino acids. CDR3 sequence: CASSQEGATTDTQYF. DNA for the CDR3: TGTGCCAGCAGTCAAGAGGGGGCTACCACAGATACGCAGTATTTT.

The rearrangement uses TRBV11-3 and TRBJ2-7; D remains ambiguous. Germline CDR1 reads SGHNT; CDR2 reads YENEEA. This CDR3 region has 14 residues. V lost 5 bases to trimming and J lost 3 bases, with 14 bases between them. This chain's CDR3 is CASSQLDGRYEQYF. The CDR3 DNA reads as TGTGCCAGCAGCCAATTGGACGGCCGCTACGAGCAGTACTTC.

The chain carries TRBV11-3 and TRBJ1-6, with D maybe TRBD1 (6 bases). Trimming cost V 1 base and J 5 bases, with 9 bases left between them. The CDR3 covers 15 residues. Looked up from germline, CDR1 is SGHNT and CDR2 is YENEEA. The DNA for the CDR3 is TGTGCCAGCAGCTTAGGGGGGGCCGATAATTCACCCCTCCACTTT. Translation: CASSLGGADNSPLHF.

This clone was detected only a few times. The chain uses TRBV28 and TRBJ1-1; D possibly corresponds to TRBD1 (5 bases). Germline V gene sequence: CDR1 MDHEN, CDR2 SYDVKM. Trimming pared 3 bases from V and 1 base from J, leaving 9 bases between. The CDR3 consists of 14 residues. DNA for the CDR3: TGTGCCAGCAGTTTGGTCAGGGCGAACACTGAAGCTTTCTTT. Residues: CASSLVRANTEAFF.

The sample holds a few counts of this clone. This chain's CDR3 is CASSASDSYNEQFF. For the CDR3, the DNA is TGTGCCAGCAGCGCCTCGGACTCTTACAATGAGCAGTTCTTC. The chain recombines TRBV9 with TRBJ2-1; tentatively, D is TRBD2 (5 bases). Trimming removed 3 bases at V and 4 bases at J, with 11 bases between. The V gene's germline CDR1 is SGDLS and CDR2 YYNGEE. The CDR3 is made up of 14 amino acids.

The gene calls are TRBV30 and TRBJ2-3; 11 positions agree with TRBD2. There are 13 residues in the CDR3. The J segment lost 6 bases and the V segment lost 5 bases, leaving 4 bases of the junction unmatched. Germline assignment: CDR1 GTSNPN and CDR2 SVGIG (reference sequence). Here the CDR3 reads CAWGTSGVDTQYF. In DNA form, the CDR3 reads TGTGCCTGGGGGACTAGCGGAGTTGATACGCAGTATTTT.

In its sample, this clone was seen a few times. The J gene is TRBJ2-1, the V gene TRBV9; 8 bases are shared with TRBD2. This CDR3 comprises 16 residues. V dropped 4 bases and J dropped 0; count of bases not matched to a gene: 6. Germline V gene lookup returns CDR1 SGDLS and CDR2 YYNGEE. The CDR3 DNA follows: TGTGCCAGCAGCCCCGGGGGGGCCAGCTCCTACAATGAGCAGTTCTTC. Protein: CASSPGGASSYNEQFF.

The genes are TRBV6-8 and TRBJ1-1; 9 bases agree with TRBD1. This CDR3 is built from 16 residues. The trim removed 10 bases at V and 1 base at J, leaving 13 bases unmatched. Germline V gene data show CDR1 as MNHGY and CDR2 as SAAAGT. CDR3 region: CAIGGQGSRRNTEAFF. CDR3 DNA sequence: TGTGCCATCGGCGGACAGGGGTCACGCCGGAACACTGAAGCTTTCTTT.

The chain employs TRBV7-2 and TRBJ1-1; 9 bases line up with TRBD1. V lost 5 bases, J lost 4 bases, and 2 bases stayed unmatched. The CDR3 consists of 13 residues. Germline CDR1 SGHTA, CDR2 FQGNSA. The CDR3 region is CASSMTGGTEAFF. The CDR3 nucleotides read TGTGCCAGCAGCATGACAGGGGGCACTGAAGCTTTCTTT.

The sample holds a few counts of this clone. The chain has TRBV4-1 and TRBJ2-7; 9 bases fit TRBD1. CDR3 length: 16 amino acids. J was trimmed by 5 bases and V by 0 bases; bases with no gene match: 8. Germline V gene sequence: CDR1 MGHRA, CDR2 YSYEKL. CDR3 nucleotides: TGCGCCAGCAGCCAAGATTACAGGGGGCTAATCAACGAGCAGTACTTC. Its translation: CASSQDYRGLINEQYF.